This T cell receptor beta chain came from a study of blood T cell repertoires in COVID-19. Overall study: The United States, Italy and Spain were the sources of the acute and convalescent COVID-19 samples. Nucleic acid was either cDNA or gDNA, and it came from T cells, B-cell-depleted T cells, or PBMCs.

Assay: immunoSEQ multiplex PCR; the TCRdb copy retains only in-frame clones and omits some. The data show about 200,000 clones, around nine tenths seen once. Specimen: peripheral blood. The TCR sequence derives from a man aged 60 to 69 who had recovered from COVID-19.

This CDR3 reads CASSSQGYGYTF. The CDR3 nucleotides read TGTGCCAGCAGCTCGCAGGGCTATGGCTACACCTTC. The chain has TRBV7-6 and TRBJ1-2; D is perhaps TRBD1 (5 bases). V was pared by 4 bases and J by 4 bases, with 7 bases between. Germline assignment: CDR1 SGHVS and CDR2 FNYEAQ. CDR3 length: 12 amino acids.